This entry features one T cell receptor beta chain sequence. The sample originates from a study of T cell changes during pregnancy in multiple sclerosis. Repertoires were generated with immunoSEQ multiplex PCR, while TCRdb's copy carries only in-frame clones and drops some. Counted here are some 110,000 clones, roughly 90% occurring once; the ten biggest clones make up approximately 1.5%. This CDR3 comprises 14 residues. The V gene lost 0 bases and the J gene lost 6 bases, with 12 bases spanning the gap. CDR1 and CDR2 (germline): LGHNA, YNFKEQ. The V call is TRBV4-2, the J call TRBJ2-7; a weak D match, TRBD2 (6 bases). The material sequenced was peripheral blood, taken in the third trimester of pregnancy. This clonotype was obtained from a female donor with multiple sclerosis, enrolled in a pregnancy study. The CDR3 region has the DNA TGTGCCAGCAGCCAAGATCCCTGGGGAGGCGAGCAGTACTTC. This sequence encodes CASSQDPWGGEQYF.